These 11 T cell receptor beta chains originate from one sample sequenced in a study of cytomegalovirus exposure and HLA in healthy donors. A multiplex PCR was run with 60 Vbeta primers and 13 Jbeta primers. Profiled with immunoSEQ multiplex PCR; TCRdb holds only in-frame clones, not every one. The sample includes roughly 100,000 clones, over 75% of them seen just once. Sequencing was performed on PBMCs. These receptors all stem from a man in his forties or fifties in good health and CMV-seropositive.

This chain connects TRBV28 to TRBJ1-1, with 7 bases lining up with TRBD1. The CDR3 contains 14 residues. J lost 5 bases, V lost 5 bases, and 8 bases had no gene match. Germline CDR1 is MDHEN and CDR2 is SYDVKM. CDR3 protein: CASSRQGGWTEAFF. The CDR3 DNA reads TGTGCCAGCAGTAGACAGGGCGGTTGGACTGAAGCTTTCTTT.

The CDR3 DNA follows: TGTGCCAGCTCACCACGAATGGAGGGTGAACTTTCCATGAACACTGAAGCTTTCTTT. Protein product: CASSPRMEGELSMNTEAFF. The chain is built from TRBV18 and TRBJ1-1; no reliable D call. Germline V gene data show CDR1 as KGHSH and CDR2 as LQKENI. The V and J ends lost 1 base and 0 bases respectively, with 21 bases between them. The CDR3 covers 19 residues. Full variable domain (missing parts from reference TRBV18 and TRBJ1-1): NAGVMQNPRHLVRRRGQEARLRCSPMKGHSHVYWYRQLPEEGLKFMVYLQKENIIDESGMPKERFSAEFPKEGPSILRIQQVVRGDSAAYFCASSPRMEGELSMNTEAFFGQGTRLTVV.

The chain couples TRBV9 to TRBJ2-3, with TRBD2 matching 7 bases. J lost 10 bases, V lost 5 bases, and 7 bases had no gene match. Germline CDR1 SGDLS, CDR2 YYNGEE. This CDR3 is built from 12 residues. The CDR3 sequence is CASRGSGVSQYF. CDR3 coding DNA: TGTGCCAGCAGGGGAAGCGGGGTTTCGCAGTATTTT.

The V gene is TRBV28, the J gene TRBJ1-2; the D gene is possibly TRBD1 (5 bases). The CDR3 contains 13 residues. Germline V gene data show CDR1 as MDHEN and CDR2 as SYDVKM. Trimming shortened V by 2 bases and J by 5 bases, and 9 bases separated the two germline ends. The CDR3 region has the DNA TGTGCCAGCAGTTTAGCAGGGAGGTATGGCTACACCTTC. As protein: CASSLAGRYGYTF.

J is TRBJ2-5 and V is TRBV7-9; 14 bases align to TRBD2. V was pared by 3 bases and J by 1 base, with 1 base of the junction left unmatched. Germline V gene data show CDR1 as SEHNR and CDR2 as FQNEAQ (reference sequence). The CDR3 is made up of 16 amino acids. Here the CDR3 reads CASSLTSGRAQETQYF. The CDR3 coding sequence is TGTGCCAGCAGCTTGACTAGCGGGAGGGCCCAAGAGACCCAGTACTTC. Drawing the rest from reference TRBV7-9 and TRBJ2-5, the complete variable domain is DTGVSQNPRHKITKRGQNVTFRCDPISEHNRLYWYRQTLGQGPEFLTYFQNEAQLEKSRLLSDRFSAERPKGSFSTLEIQRTEQGDSAMYLCASSLTSGRAQETQYFGPGTRLLVL.

This chain uses TRBV10-3 with TRBJ1-5, with 7 bases that match TRBD1. Looked up from germline, CDR1 is ENHRY and CDR2 is SYGVKD. Germline trimming cut 7 bases from V and 7 bases from J; bases unmatched to any gene: 7. This CDR3 comprises 13 residues. CDR3 coding DNA: TGTGCCATCATGGAGGGGGCGGGACAGCCCCAGCATTTT. This translates into CAIMEGAGQPQHF.

In this sample, this clone turned up a few times. CDR3: CAISEKGTANYGYTF. In DNA form, the CDR3 reads TGTGCCATCAGTGAGAAGGGGACAGCTAACTATGGCTACACCTTC. The J gene is TRBJ1-2, the V gene TRBV10-3; TRBD1 matches at 7 bases. The CDR3 runs to 15 residues. Germline V CDR1 and CDR2: ENHRY, SYGVKD. Trimming at V came to 2 bases and at J to 0 bases, leaving 3 bases not matched to a gene.

This chain uses TRBV5-1 with TRBJ2-2, with D perhaps matching TRBD1 (5 bases). From germline, CDR1 is SGHRS and CDR2 YFSETQ. Between the trimmed V and J ends, which lost 4 bases and 4 bases, there was a span of 14 bases. The CDR3 spans 15 residues. The CDR3 sequence: CASSQGVGSTGELFF. The CDR3 DNA follows: TGCGCCAGCAGCCAGGGTGTAGGTAGCACCGGGGAGCTGTTTTTT.

This clone was seen a handful of times. The same CDR3 is also encoded by other DNA sequences in this sample. The chain joins TRBV18 to TRBJ1-1; 9 bases are shared with TRBD1. V was pared by 2 bases and J by 8 bases, with 0 bases of the junction left unmatched. This CDR3 region has 12 residues. Per germline, CDR1 KGHSH and CDR2 LQKENI. CDR3 protein: CASSPGTGEAFF. In nucleotides, the CDR3 is TGTGCCAGCTCACCAGGGACAGGGGAAGCTTTCTTT.

The chain employs TRBV5-1 and TRBJ2-1; TRBD2 aligns across 7 bases. Germline V gene sequence: CDR1 SGHRS, CDR2 YFSETQ. This CDR3 is 18 amino acids long. The V gene end was trimmed by 5 bases and the J gene end by 2 bases; junction bases not matched to a gene: 16. Here the CDR3 DNA reads TGCGCCAGCAGTCGGGATCGATTGGCTAGCGGACCCTACAATGAGCAGTTCTTC. Translated, it gives CASSRDRLASGPYNEQFF.

The V gene is TRBV30, the J gene TRBJ1-6, with D possibly being TRBD1 (6 bases). The CDR3 length is 13 residues. The V gene's germline CDR1 is GTSNPN and CDR2 SVGIG (reference sequence). The V gene lost 5 bases and the J gene lost 10 bases, with 15 bases spanning the gap. The chain's CDR3 is CAWAHRVGSPLHF. CDR3 nucleotides: TGTGCCTGGGCGCACAGGGTTGGCTCACCCCTCCACTTT.